This record covers a single TCR beta chain. The data are from a study of molecular identifiers for immune sequencing clone quantification. Across the whole study: RNA from 20,000 or 100,000 naive CD8 cells was split five ways in replicates, with four sequenced.

TCRdb fed the PCR reads into MiXCR, producing one record per CDR3 protein. Of tens of thousands of distinct CDR3 sequences in the sample, around 18% were seen once. CDR3 size: 18 residues. Trimming at V came to 5 bases and at J to 6 bases, leaving 10 bases not matched to a gene. Germline CDR1 MNHEY, CDR2 SMNVEV (reference sequence). The rearrangement joins TRBV27 to TRBJ2-1; 16 bases agree with TRBD2. This TCR was sampled from a human donor in good health. Some libraries in this study had Jurkat cell RNA spiked in. The sample taken for sequencing was naive CD8+ T cells from blood, with Jurkat cell RNA spiked in. Subset of the sample: FACS-sorted CD8+CD4-CCR7+CD45RA+ naive T cells. The CDR3 sequence: CASSKPGLAGGPGNEQFF. The CDR3 coding sequence is TGTGCCAGCAGTAAGCCGGGACTAGCGGGAGGGCCCGGCAATGAGCAGTTCTTC.